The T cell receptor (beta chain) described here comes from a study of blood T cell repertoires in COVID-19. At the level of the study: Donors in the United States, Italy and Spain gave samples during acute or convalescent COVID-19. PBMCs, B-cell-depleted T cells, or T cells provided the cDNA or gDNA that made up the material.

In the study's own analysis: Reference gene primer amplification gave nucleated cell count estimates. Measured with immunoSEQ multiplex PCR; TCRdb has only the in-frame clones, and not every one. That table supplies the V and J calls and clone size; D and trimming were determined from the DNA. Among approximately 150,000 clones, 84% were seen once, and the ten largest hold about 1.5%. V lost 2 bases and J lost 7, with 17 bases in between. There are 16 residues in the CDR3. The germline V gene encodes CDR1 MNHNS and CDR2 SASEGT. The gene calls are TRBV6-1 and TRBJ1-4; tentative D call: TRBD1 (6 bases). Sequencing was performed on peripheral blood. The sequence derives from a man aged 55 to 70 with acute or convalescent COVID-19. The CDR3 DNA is TGTGCCAGCAGTGAAAGGTGGTCAGGGGAGGGTGAAAAACTGTTTTTT. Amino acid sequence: CASSERWSGEGEKLFF.